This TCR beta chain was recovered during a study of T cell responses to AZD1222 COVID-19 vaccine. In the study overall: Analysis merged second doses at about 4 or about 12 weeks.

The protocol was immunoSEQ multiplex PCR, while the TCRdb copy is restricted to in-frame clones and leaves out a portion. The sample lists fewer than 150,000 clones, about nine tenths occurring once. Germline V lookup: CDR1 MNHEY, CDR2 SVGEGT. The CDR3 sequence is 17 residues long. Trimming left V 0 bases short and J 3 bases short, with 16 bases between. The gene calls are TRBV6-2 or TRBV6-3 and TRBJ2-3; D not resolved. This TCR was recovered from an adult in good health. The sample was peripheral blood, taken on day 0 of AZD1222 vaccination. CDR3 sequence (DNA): TGTGCCAGCAGTTACTCGCCGGCTGGAATCAGGACAGATACGCAGTATTTT. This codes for CASSYSPAGIRTDTQYF.